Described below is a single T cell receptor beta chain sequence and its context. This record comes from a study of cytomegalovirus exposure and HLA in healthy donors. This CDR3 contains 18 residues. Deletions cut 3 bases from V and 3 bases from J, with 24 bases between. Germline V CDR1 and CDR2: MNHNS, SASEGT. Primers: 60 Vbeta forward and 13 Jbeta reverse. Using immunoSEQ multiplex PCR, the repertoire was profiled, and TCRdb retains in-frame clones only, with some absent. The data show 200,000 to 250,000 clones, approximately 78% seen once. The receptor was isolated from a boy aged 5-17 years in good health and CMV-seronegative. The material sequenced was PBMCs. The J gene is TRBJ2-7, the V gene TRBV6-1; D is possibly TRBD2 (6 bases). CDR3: CASSDLSGQRVNIYEQYF. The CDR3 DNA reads TGTGCCAGCAGTGATTTAAGTGGCCAGCGGGTGAATATCTACGAGCAGTACTTC.